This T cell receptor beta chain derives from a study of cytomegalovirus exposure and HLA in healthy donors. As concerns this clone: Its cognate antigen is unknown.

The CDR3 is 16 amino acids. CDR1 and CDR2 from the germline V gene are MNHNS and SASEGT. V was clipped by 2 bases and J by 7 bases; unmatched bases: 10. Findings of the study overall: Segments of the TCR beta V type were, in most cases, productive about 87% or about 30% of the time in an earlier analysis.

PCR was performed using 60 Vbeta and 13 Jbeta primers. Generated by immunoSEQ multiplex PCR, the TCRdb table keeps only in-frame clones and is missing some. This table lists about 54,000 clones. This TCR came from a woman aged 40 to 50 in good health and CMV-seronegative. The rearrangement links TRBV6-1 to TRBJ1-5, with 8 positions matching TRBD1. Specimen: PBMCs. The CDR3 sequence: CASSEQWGQAHQPQHF. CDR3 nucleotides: TGTGCCAGCAGTGAACAGTGGGGACAGGCACACCAGCCCCAGCATTTT.